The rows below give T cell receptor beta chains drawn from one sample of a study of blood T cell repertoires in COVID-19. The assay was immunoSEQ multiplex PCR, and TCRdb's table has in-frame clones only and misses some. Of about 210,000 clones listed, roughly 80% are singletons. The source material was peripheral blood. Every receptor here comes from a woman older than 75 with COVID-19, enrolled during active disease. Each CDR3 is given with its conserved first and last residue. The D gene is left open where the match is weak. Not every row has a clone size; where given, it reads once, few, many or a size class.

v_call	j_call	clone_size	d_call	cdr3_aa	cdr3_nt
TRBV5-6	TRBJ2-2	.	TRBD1	CASSFDRGNTGELFF	TGTGCCAGCAGCTTTGACAGGGGGAACACCGGGGAGCTGTTTTTT
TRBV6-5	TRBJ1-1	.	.	CASSFLMNTEAFF	TGTGCCAGCAGTTTCCTTATGAACACTGAAGCTTTCTTT
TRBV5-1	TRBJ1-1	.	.	CASNPPGNRATEAFF	TGCGCCAGCAACCCTCCGGGTAACAGGGCCACTGAAGCTTTCTTT
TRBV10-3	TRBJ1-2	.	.	CAISERGYDGYTF	TGTGCCATCAGTGAAAGAGGGTATGATGGCTACACCTTC
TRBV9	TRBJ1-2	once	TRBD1	CASTPGQGSRGYTF	TGTGCCAGCACGCCGGGACAGGGAAGTAGGGGCTACACCTTC
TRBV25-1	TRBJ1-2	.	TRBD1	CASSDYSGTDYGYTF	TGTGCCAGCAGTGATTACTCCGGGACAGACTATGGCTACACCTTC
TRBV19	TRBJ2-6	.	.	CASSDRGGSGTGANVLTF	TGTGCCAGCTCTGACAGGGGAGGGTCCGGAACTGGGGCCAACGTCCTGACTTTC
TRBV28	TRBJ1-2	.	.	CASRIERGYTF	TGTGCCAGCAGGATAGAACGTGGCTACACCTTC
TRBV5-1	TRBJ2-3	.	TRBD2	CASSLSGGTDTQYF	TGCGCCAGCAGCTTAAGCGGGGGGACAGATACGCAGTATTTT
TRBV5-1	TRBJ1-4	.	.	CASSFGGSNEKLFF	TGCGCCAGCAGCTTCGGGGGGAGTAATGAAAAACTGTTTTTT
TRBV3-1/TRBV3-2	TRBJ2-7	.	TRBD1	CASSQSRDRGLGEQYF	TGTGCCAGCAGCCAAAGCAGGGACAGGGGGCTTGGCGAGCAGTACTTC
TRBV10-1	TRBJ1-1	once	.	CASSRGTEAFF	TGCGCCAGCAGCCGGGGCACTGAAGCTTTCTTT
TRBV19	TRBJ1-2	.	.	CASSKGQDLRGYTF	TGTGCCAGTAGTAAGGGACAAGACCTTCGTGGCTACACCTTC
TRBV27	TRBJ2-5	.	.	CASSYLGLLQETQYF	TGTGCCAGCAGTTATCTTGGACTATTACAAGAGACCCAGTACTTC
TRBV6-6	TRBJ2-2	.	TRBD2	CASSYVSGGTGELFF	TGTGCCAGCAGTTATGTCAGCGGGGGCACCGGGGAGCTGTTTTTT
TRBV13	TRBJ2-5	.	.	CASSLGRGRETQYF	TGTGCCAGCAGCTTAGGCCGGGGGAGGGAGACCCAGTACTTC
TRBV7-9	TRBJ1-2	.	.	CASSLASGDGGYTF	TGTGCCAGCAGCCTGGCGTCGGGGGACGGTGGCTACACCTTC
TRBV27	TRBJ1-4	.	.	CASSRRTGDATNEKLFF	TGTGCCAGCAGTCGAAGGACGGGAGATGCAACTAATGAAAAACTGTTTTTT
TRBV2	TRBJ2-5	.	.	CASTAGWAQETQYF	TGTGCCAGTACGGCGGGGTGGGCCCAAGAGACCCAGTACTTC
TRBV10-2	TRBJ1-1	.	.	CASSDGGRPITEAFF	TGCGCCAGCAGTGACGGGGGGCGACCGATAACTGAAGCTTTCTTT
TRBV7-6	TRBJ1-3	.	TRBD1	CASSLGLPGQGANTIYF	TGTGCCAGCAGCTTAGGTCTTCCGGGGCAGGGGGCAAACACCATATATTTT
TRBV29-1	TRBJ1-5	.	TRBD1	CSVATGLNQPQHF	TGCAGCGTAGCGACAGGGCTCAATCAGCCCCAGCATTTT
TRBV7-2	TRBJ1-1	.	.	CASSLGTALEAFF	TGTGCCAGCAGCTTAGGGACAGCCTTAGAAGCTTTCTTT
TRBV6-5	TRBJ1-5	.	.	CASRRGANQPQHF	TGTGCCAGCAGGCGGGGGGCTAATCAGCCCCAGCATTTT
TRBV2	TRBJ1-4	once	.	CASREQTTNEKLFF	TGTGCCAGCAGGGAACAGACAACTAATGAAAAACTGTTTTTT
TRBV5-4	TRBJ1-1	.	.	CASSFHNTEAFF	TGTGCCAGCAGCTTTCATAACACTGAAGCTTTCTTT
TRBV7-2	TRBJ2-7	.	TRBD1	CASSLGQGQAFGQYF	TGTGCCAGCAGCTTAGGGCAGGGACAGGCATTCGGGCAGTACTTC
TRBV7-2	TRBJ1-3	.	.	CASSLGGLGGNTIYF	TGTGCCAGCAGCTTGGGGGGGCTAGGTGGAAACACCATATATTTT
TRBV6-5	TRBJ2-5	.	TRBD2	CASSFFGGGRETQYF	TGTGCCAGCAGTTTTTTCGGGGGGGGGCGAGAGACCCAGTACTTC
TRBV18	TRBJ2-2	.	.	CASSPGPWDTGELFF	TGTGCCAGCTCACCTGGGCCCTGGGACACCGGGGAGCTGTTTTTT
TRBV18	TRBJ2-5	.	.	CASLWPGSGTQYF	TGTGCCTCTCTTTGGCCGGGATCGGGGACCCAGTACTTC
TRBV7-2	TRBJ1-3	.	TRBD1	CASTSWDRAGNTIYF	TGTGCCAGCACTTCGTGGGACAGGGCTGGAAACACCATATATTTT
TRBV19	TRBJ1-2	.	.	CASSKARGYGYTF	TGTGCCAGTAGTAAGGCCAGAGGTTATGGCTACACCTTC
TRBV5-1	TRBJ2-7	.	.	CASSLTGIYEQYF	TGCGCCAGCAGCTTAACAGGGATCTACGAGCAGTACTTC
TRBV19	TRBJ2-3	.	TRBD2	CASRTGTSITDTQYF	TGTGCCAGTAGGACCGGGACTAGCATCACAGATACGCAGTATTTT
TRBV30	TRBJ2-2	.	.	CAWSLSRELFF	TGTGCCTGGAGCTTGTCCCGGGAGCTGTTTTTT
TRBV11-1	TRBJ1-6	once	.	CASSLSRGSSPLHF	TGTGCCAGCAGTCTTAGTAGGGGAAGCTCACCCCTCCACTTT
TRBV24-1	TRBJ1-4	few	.	CATSDSHNEKLFF	TGTGCCACCAGCGACAGTCATAATGAAAAACTGTTTTTT
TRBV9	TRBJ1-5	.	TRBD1	CASSPGTGVNQPQHF	TGTGCCAGCAGCCCTGGGACAGGGGTTAATCAGCCCCAGCATTTT
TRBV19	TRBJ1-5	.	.	CASSIASQGRQPQHF	TGTGCCAGTAGTATAGCTTCGCAGGGGAGACAGCCCCAGCATTTT
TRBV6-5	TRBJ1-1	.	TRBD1	CASWDRGGRGAEAFF	TGTGCCAGCTGGGACAGGGGAGGAAGAGGGGCTGAAGCTTTCTTT
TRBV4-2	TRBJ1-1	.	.	CASSQDRTGRSGTAFF	TGTGCCAGCAGCCAAGATCGGACCGGGCGGTCGGGAACAGCTTTCTTT
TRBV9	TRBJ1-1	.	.	CASSVDEGARTEAFF	TGTGCCAGCAGCGTAGATGAAGGGGCGAGGACTGAAGCTTTCTTT
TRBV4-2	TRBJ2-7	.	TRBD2	CASSQAGTSAYEQYF	TGTGCCAGCAGCCAGGCCGGGACTAGCGCCTACGAGCAGTACTTC
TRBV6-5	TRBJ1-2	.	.	CASSYSNAAGYTF	TGTGCCAGCAGTTACTCGAATGCGGCGGGCTACACCTTC
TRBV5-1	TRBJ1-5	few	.	CASREGQNQPQHF	TGCGCCAGCCGGGAAGGGCAGAATCAGCCCCAGCATTTT
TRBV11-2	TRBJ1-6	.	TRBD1	CASTGQGNSPLHF	TGTGCCAGTACCGGACAGGGCAATTCACCCCTCCACTTT
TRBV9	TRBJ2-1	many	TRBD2	CASSVGSGGALQNEQFF	TGTGCCAGCAGCGTAGGTAGCGGGGGGGCCCTTCAAAATGAGCAGTTCTTC
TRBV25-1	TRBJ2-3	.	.	CAAAGSRSTDTQYF	TGTGCGGCTGCGGGTAGTCGTAGCACAGATACGCAGTATTTT
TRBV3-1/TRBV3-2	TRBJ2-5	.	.	CASSQEKDSARKTQYF	TGTGCCAGCAGCCAAGAAAAGGACAGCGCCCGGAAGACCCAGTACTTC
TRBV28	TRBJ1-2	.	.	CASSPPSRGIYTF	TGTGCCAGCAGCCCCCCGAGCAGGGGCATTTACACCTTC